Each of the 5 T cell receptor beta chains below was sequenced from the same sample in a study of CD8 T cells in ankylosing spondylitis. Findings and limits, study-wide: Apparently characteristic of ankylosing spondylitis blood was a TCR beta motif (eight highly homologous variants).

Their antigens are not known. TCRdb re-called the 5' RACE reads with MiXCR, one entry per CDR3 protein. Among over 600,000 distinct CDR3 sequences listed, roughly 19% were seen once. Sample: blood, either unsorted or a sorted T cell fraction (not recorded which). The receptors stem from a male donor with ankylosing spondylitis.

V gene TRBV25-1 combines with J gene TRBJ2-3; 8 bases map to TRBD2. The V segment lost 4 bases and the J segment 2 bases; nucleotides outside the gene matches: 2. The germline CDR1 and CDR2 sequences are MGHDK and SYGVNS. The CDR3 has 14 residues. Here the CDR3 reads CASSGSGATDTQYF. Here the CDR3 DNA reads TGTGCCAGCAGTGGTAGCGGGGCCACAGATACGCAGTATTTT.

Only a few counts were recorded for this clonotype. This chain connects TRBV19 to TRBJ2-7, with D possibly TRBD2 on 5 matching bases. In germline, CDR1 is LNHDA, CDR2 SQIVND (reference sequence). With 4 bases removed from V and 1 base from J, the gap between germline ends came to 11 bases. This CDR3 spans 14 amino acids. CDR3 protein: CASSRERVSYEQYF. CDR3 DNA: TGTGCCAGTAGTAGGGAGAGGGTTTCCTACGAGCAGTACTTC.

The chain combines TRBV9 with TRBJ2-1; tentatively, D is TRBD2 (5 bases). Germline CDR1 is SGDLS and CDR2 is YYNGEE. Deletions cut 2 bases from V and 0 bases from J, with 12 bases between. There are 16 residues in the CDR3. CDR3 loop: CASSVTDFSSYNEQFF. The CDR3 DNA is TGTGCCAGCAGCGTCACGGACTTTAGCTCCTACAATGAGCAGTTCTTC.

As DNA, the CDR3 is TGTGCCAGCAGCTTAGGTCCCCGCAGCAATGAGCAGTTCTTC. It encodes CASSLGPRSNEQFF. V and J are TRBV7-9 and TRBJ2-1; D gene ambiguous. CDR1 and CDR2 (germline): SEHNR, FQNEAQ (reference sequence). This CDR3 comprises 14 residues. V was clipped by 1 base and J by 6 bases, with 10 bases between them.

This clonotype showed up just a few times. The chain is built from TRBV12-3 or TRBV12-4 and TRBJ1-2; 7 bases match TRBD1. The CDR3 loop spans 15 amino acids. V gave up 2 bases and J gave up 5 bases; unmatched junction bases: 8. The CDR3 sequence is CASSLKETGRYGYTF. The CDR3 DNA sequence: TGTGCCAGCAGTTTAAAAGAGACAGGGCGGTATGGCTACACCTTC.